Listed below are T cell receptor beta chains from one sample, sequenced in a study of blood T cell repertoires in COVID-19. Clones were sequenced by immunoSEQ multiplex PCR, and TCRdb holds only the in-frame ones, with some missing. The sample includes some 150,000 clones, 80% to 85% of them seen just once. The sequenced material came from peripheral blood. Receptors originate from a human donor in a cohort sampled during active COVID-19. Both conserved end residues are part of each CDR3. D genes are given only for firm matches. Some rows have no size entry. The others give once, few or many, or a class for an expanded clone.

d_call,clone_size,v_call,j_call,cdr3_nt,cdr3_aa
TRBD2,-,TRBV28,TRBJ2-7,TGTGCCAGCGGGGATAGCGGGGGACCCCCCTTCGAGCAGTACTTC,CASGDSGGPPFEQYF
-,-,TRBV10-1,TRBJ1-4,TGCGCCAACGACATCGACAGGTGGGCTAATGAAAAACTGTTTTTT,CANDIDRWANEKLFF
-,-,TRBV14,TRBJ1-2,TGTGCCAGCAGCCAAGTGTCGGGATCTTATGGCTACACCTTC,CASSQVSGSYGYTF
TRBD1,-,TRBV11-2,TRBJ1-2,TGTGCCAGCAGCCGGACAGGAGATCACACCTTC,CASSRTGDHTF
-,-,TRBV20-1,TRBJ2-1,TGCAGTGCTAGTGCGGGGTATCATGAGCAGTTCTTC,CSASAGYHEQFF
-,-,TRBV6-5,TRBJ1-4,TGTGCCAGCAGGCCCCGAGGGAGCACTAATGAAAAACTGTTTTTT,CASRPRGSTNEKLFF
TRBD1,few,TRBV29-1,TRBJ1-2,TGCAGCGTTGAAGCCGGGACAGGGTCCTTC,CSVEAGTGSF
TRBD1,-,TRBV14,TRBJ2-7,TGTGCCAGCAGCCAAATGGACAGGGACTACGAGCAGTACTTC,CASSQMDRDYEQYF
TRBD1,once,TRBV27,TRBJ1-1,TGTGCCAGCAGCCTTACCTTGGTCCAACGACAGGGCCGGGCTTTCTTT,CASSLTLVQRQGRAFF
-,once,TRBV6-2/TRBV6-3,TRBJ1-3,TGTGCCAGCAGTAACACTGGAAACACCATATATTTT,CASSNTGNTIYF
-,-,TRBV5-1,TRBJ2-5,TGCGCCAGCAGCTCGGTGGGGGGGCGAGGGGAGACCCAGTACTTC,CASSSVGGRGETQYF
-,-,TRBV6-1,TRBJ2-1,TGTGCCAGCAGTGAGGCCGGGAATGAGCAGTTCTTC,CASSEAGNEQFF
-,-,TRBV5-6,TRBJ2-7,TGTGCCAGCAGCTTTGGTATCGGTAGGGGCTACCACGAGCAGTACTTC,CASSFGIGRGYHEQYF
TRBD2,-,TRBV4-1,TRBJ2-3,TGCGCCAGCAGCCAAGAAGGGGCACTAGCGGGGACTGATACGCAGTATTTT,CASSQEGALAGTDTQYF
-,-,TRBV12-5,TRBJ2-3,TGTGCTAGTGGGCGGGACTCCATCGGGACGCAGTATTTT,CASGRDSIGTQYF
TRBD1,few,TRBV28,TRBJ2-7,TGTGCCATCTCTGGGGCAATGACAGGGGTCGACGAGCAGTACTTC,CAISGAMTGVDEQYF
-,-,TRBV24-1,TRBJ1-1,TGTGCCACCAGTGACGGGCGGGGGGCCTTTACTGAAGCTTTCTTT,CATSDGRGAFTEAFF
TRBD1,-,TRBV5-6,TRBJ2-7,TGTGCCAGCCACGCACATTGGACAGGGAATAACGGCGAGCAGTACTTC,CASHAHWTGNNGEQYF
-,-,TRBV28,TRBJ2-5,TGTGCCAGCAGTTCCCAACAGGGTTGGGGTCAAGAGACCCAGTACTTC,CASSSQQGWGQETQYF
TRBD1,-,TRBV7-9,TRBJ1-2,TGTGCCAGCAGTCCGGGACAGGGCAACTATGGCTACACCTTC,CASSPGQGNYGYTF
-,-,TRBV27,TRBJ1-5,TGTGCCAGCAGAACGACAGGTGTTAGCAATCAGCCCCAGCATTTT,CASRTTGVSNQPQHF
TRBD2,-,TRBV10-2,TRBJ2-1,TGCGCCAGCAGTGAGACTAGCGGGGTTGGTACCGGTGAGCAGTTCTTC,CASSETSGVGTGEQFF
-,-,TRBV19,TRBJ1-5,TGTGCCAGTAGTATAGCAAAGGGGCGTATGCGGCCCCAGCATTTT,CASSIAKGRMRPQHF
TRBD1,-,TRBV15,TRBJ2-1,TGTGCCACCAGCAGGGAGGTGGGACAGCGTATGGGGCAGTTCTTC,CATSREVGQRMGQFF
TRBD1,-,TRBV25-1,TRBJ2-7,TGTGCCAGCAGTGACTTGTTCAGGGGGCACGTTCACGAGCAGTACTTC,CASSDLFRGHVHEQYF
-,-,TRBV6-6,TRBJ2-2,TGTGCCAGCCATCGACAGGCCACCGGGGAGCTGTTTTTT,CASHRQATGELFF
-,-,TRBV3-1/TRBV3-2,TRBJ2-2,TGTGCCAGCAACCAACCGGGACACATTACGGGTACCGGGGAGCTGTTTTTT,CASNQPGHITGTGELFF
-,-,TRBV5-6,TRBJ2-5,TGTGCCAGCAGCTCCAGGGGCTGGGGGACGCGGGTGGAGACCCAGTACTTC,CASSSRGWGTRVETQYF
TRBD1,-,TRBV5-4,TRBJ1-1,TGTGCCAGCAGCTTAGACAGGGGGGTGATGACTGAAGCTTTCTTT,CASSLDRGVMTEAFF
TRBD1,-,TRBV2,TRBJ1-3,TGTGCCAGCAGTGCTACTGGGACAGCCTCTGGAAACACCATATATTTT,CASSATGTASGNTIYF
TRBD1,-,TRBV6-1,TRBJ2-7,TGTGCCAGCAGTGAAGTACGCCGGGACAGGGCACAAGAGCAGTACTTC,CASSEVRRDRAQEQYF
TRBD1,-,TRBV7-2,TRBJ2-1,TGTGCCAGCAGCGTGGGACAGGGGGATTTTAGCAATGAGCAGTTCTTC,CASSVGQGDFSNEQFF
TRBD2,-,TRBV5-4,TRBJ2-5,TGTGCCAGCAGCCTCGCGGGGGGCGAGACCCAGTACTTC,CASSLAGGETQYF
-,-,TRBV19,TRBJ1-2,TGTGCCAGTAGTGGCAGGGCTAACTATGGCTACACCTTC,CASSGRANYGYTF
TRBD1,-,TRBV6-1,TRBJ1-5,TGTGCCAGCAGTGAAGCGGTGGAAGGACAGGGGCGGCAGCCCCAGCATTTT,CASSEAVEGQGRQPQHF
-,-,TRBV5-4,TRBJ1-2,TGTGCCAGCACCACACCCGACAGCTATGGCTACACCTTC,CASTTPDSYGYTF
-,-,TRBV13,TRBJ2-7,TGTGCCAGCAGCCGCTGGACAGCTAGAGACTCTAAGGAGCAGTACTTC,CASSRWTARDSKEQYF
-,-,TRBV4-2,TRBJ1-4,TGTGCCAGCAGCCAAAGGCCAGGGAAGACTAATGAAAAACTGTTTTTT,CASSQRPGKTNEKLFF
-,-,TRBV2,TRBJ1-5,TGTGCCAGCAGTGGGGACACCAAATACGGGATCTCGCCCCAGCATTTT,CASSGDTKYGISPQHF
-,-,TRBV15,TRBJ2-5,TGTGCCACCAGCAGAGACCTCGTAGCTGAGACCCAGTACTTC,CATSRDLVAETQYF
TRBD1,-,TRBV6-5,TRBJ2-1,TGTGCCAGCAACCCGGCACAGGGGGATGAGCAGTTCTTC,CASNPAQGDEQFF
TRBD1,-,TRBV4-1,TRBJ2-1,TGCGCCAGCAGCCAAGAAAGGACAGGCTCCTACAATGAGCAGTTCTTC,CASSQERTGSYNEQFF
-,-,TRBV7-9,TRBJ2-2,TGTGCCAGCAGCTTGGACAGAAAAGTCGGGGAGCTGTTTTTT,CASSLDRKVGELFF
TRBD2,-,TRBV6-5,TRBJ2-5,TGTGCCAGCAATAGACTAGCGGGGGGCGGAGAGACCCAGTACTTC,CASNRLAGGGETQYF
-,few,TRBV28,TRBJ2-7,TGTGCCAGCAGTTCCCGACTGGTCTACGAGCAGTACTTC,CASSSRLVYEQYF